This note documents a single T cell receptor beta chain sequence. Its matching antigen is unknown. The identical CDR3 is also encoded by other nucleotide sequences in the sample. Profiling relied on immunoSEQ multiplex PCR, and the TCRdb table lists in-frame clones only, not all of them. Among tens of thousands of clones, approximately 89% were seen once, and the ten largest hold 0.6% to 0.95%. The record originates from a study of a mutant IDH1 vaccine in newly diagnosed glioma. Study-level background: Standard pretreatment was either radiotherapy, temozolomide, or, for most, radiochemotherapy with temozolomide.

Specified time point: week 47, end of study. Every single dose of the vaccine, 300 ug of mutant IDH1 20-mer peptide, came with topical imiquimod. This CDR3 is built from 19 residues. The gene calls are TRBV1 and TRBJ2-2; the listed D gene, TRBD2, was not tested against the DNA. TRBV1 is a listed pseudogene. This clonotype was sampled from a woman in her fifties or sixties with glioma. This specimen consisted of PBMCs, obtained from a glioma patient whose treatment included an IDH1 peptide vaccine. The CDR3 is CTSSRPELAGLANTGELFF. CDR3 nucleotides: TGCACCAGTAGCCGCCCCGAATTAGCGGGACTCGCGAACACCGGGGAGCTGTTTTTT.